In this sample, the clone carrying this T cell receptor (beta chain) turned up a few times. Its antigen is unknown. The data were taken from a study of human T cells and chemical hapten exposure. The study's library attached unique molecular identifiers to single cDNA molecules. TCRdb fed the RACE reads into MiXCR, producing one record per CDR3 protein. The table has 65,000 to 80,000 distinct CDR3 sequences, 10% seen once. Stated time point: patch test 1, 2 weeks after DPC sensitization. Treatment meaning: therapeutic diphenylcyclopropenone sensitization with weekly scalp DPC. Total RNA extraction was carried out from unfractionated whole blood. V dropped 4 bases and J dropped 6 bases, with 10 bases sitting between them. The length of the CDR3 is 13 residues. Germline values: CDR1 MDHEN, CDR2 SYDVKM. Broader study findings: Those TCRs sitting above 1 in 1000 frequency stayed the same with DPC sensitization. Compared to controls, expanded TCRs made significantly more large clusters of similar CDR3s.

The sample consisted of whole blood, taken in connection with sensitization to the hapten diphenylcyclopropenone (DPC). This clonotype was sampled from a woman aged 45 to 65 with alopecia areata. Some clones in this sample may be carry-over from other donors' samples. V usage is TRBV28 and J usage is TRBJ1-5; unclear D gene. As DNA, the CDR3 is TGTGCCAGCAGTTCCCAAGCGAGTCAGCCCCAGCATTTT. Translating it yields CASSSQASQPQHF.